The entry below gives a single T cell receptor (beta chain) sequence along with its context. Its antigen remains unknown. Autoimmune disease history or systemic immunosuppression barred patients. The source of the sample is a study of OX40 agonist ivuxolimab in advanced cancers. The V and J ends lost 5 bases and 0 bases respectively, with 20 bases between them. Germline CDR1 reads KGHSH; CDR2 reads LQKENI. The CDR3 consists of 17 residues. Study results and limitations: Doses of 0.1 to 3.0 mg/kg were accompanied by clonal expansion of CD4+ and CD8+ blood T cells by week 6.

Generated by immunoSEQ multiplex PCR, the TCRdb table keeps only in-frame clones and is missing some. The repertoire holds about 65,000 clones, around 86% seen once, with approximately 0.4% in the top ten. The chain links TRBV18 to TRBJ2-7, with D unresolved. The source material was CD4+ or CD8+ T cells sorted from blood, sampled in a trial of the OX40 agonist ivuxolimab. This receptor was taken from an adult with an advanced solid tumor such as melanoma, head and neck, liver or kidney cancer. CDR3 sequence: CASSSQGITHASYEQYF. In nucleotides, the CDR3 is TGTGCCAGCTCATCCCAAGGGATAACCCATGCCTCCTACGAGCAGTACTTC.